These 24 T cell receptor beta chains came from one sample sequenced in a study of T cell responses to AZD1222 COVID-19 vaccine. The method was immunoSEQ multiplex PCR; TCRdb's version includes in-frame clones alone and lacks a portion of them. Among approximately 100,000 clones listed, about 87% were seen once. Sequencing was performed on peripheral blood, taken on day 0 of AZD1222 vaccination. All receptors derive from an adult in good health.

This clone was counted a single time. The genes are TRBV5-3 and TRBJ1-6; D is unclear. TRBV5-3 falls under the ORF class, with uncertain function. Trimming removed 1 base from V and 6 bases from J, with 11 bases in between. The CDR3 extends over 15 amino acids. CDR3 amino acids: CARSLWSGGNSPLHF. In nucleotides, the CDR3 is TGTGCCAGAAGCTTGTGGTCAGGTGGTAATTCACCCCTCCACTTT.

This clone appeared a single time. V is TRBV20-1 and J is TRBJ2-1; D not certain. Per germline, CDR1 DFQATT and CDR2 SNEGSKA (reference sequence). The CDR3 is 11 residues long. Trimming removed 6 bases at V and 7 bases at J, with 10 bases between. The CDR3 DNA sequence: TGCAGTGCCACACTGGGGAATGAGCAGTTCTTC. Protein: CSATLGNEQFF.

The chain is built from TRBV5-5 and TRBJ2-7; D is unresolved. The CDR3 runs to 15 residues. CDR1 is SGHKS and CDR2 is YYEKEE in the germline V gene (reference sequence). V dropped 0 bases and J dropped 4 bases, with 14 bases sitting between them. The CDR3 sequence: CASSLAVTAPYEQYF. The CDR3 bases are TGTGCCAGCAGCTTGGCCGTGACGGCACCTTACGAGCAGTACTTC.

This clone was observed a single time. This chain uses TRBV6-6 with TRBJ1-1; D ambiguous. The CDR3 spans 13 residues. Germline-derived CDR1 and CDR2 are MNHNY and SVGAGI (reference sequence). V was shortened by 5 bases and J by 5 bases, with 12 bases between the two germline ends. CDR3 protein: CASSNPGSTEAFF. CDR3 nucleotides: TGTGCCAGCAGTAACCCCGGGAGTACTGAAGCTTTCTTT.

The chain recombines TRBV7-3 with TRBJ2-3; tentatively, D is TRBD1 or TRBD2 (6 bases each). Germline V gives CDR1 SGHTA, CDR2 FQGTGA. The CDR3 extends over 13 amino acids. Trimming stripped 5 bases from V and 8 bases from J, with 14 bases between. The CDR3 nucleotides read TGTGCCAGCAGCCCCATAGGGGGAGGTACGCAGTATTTT. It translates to CASSPIGGGTQYF.

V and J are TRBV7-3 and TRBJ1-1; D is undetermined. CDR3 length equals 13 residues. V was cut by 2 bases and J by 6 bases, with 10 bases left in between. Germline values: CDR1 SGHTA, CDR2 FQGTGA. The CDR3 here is CASSLFEGAEAFF. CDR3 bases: TGTGCCAGCAGCTTATTTGAGGGCGCTGAAGCTTTCTTT.

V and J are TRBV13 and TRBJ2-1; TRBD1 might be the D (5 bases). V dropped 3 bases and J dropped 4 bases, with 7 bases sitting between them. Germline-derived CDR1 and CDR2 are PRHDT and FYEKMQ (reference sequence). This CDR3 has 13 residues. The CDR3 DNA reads TGTGCCAGCAGCTTGGACACGTACAATGAGCAGTTCTTC. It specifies CASSLDTYNEQFF.

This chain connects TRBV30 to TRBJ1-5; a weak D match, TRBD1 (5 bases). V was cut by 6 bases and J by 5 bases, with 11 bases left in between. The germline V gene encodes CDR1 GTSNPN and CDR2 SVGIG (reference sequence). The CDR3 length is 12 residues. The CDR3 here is CACGGKDQPQHF. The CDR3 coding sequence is TGTGCCTGCGGGGGTAAAGATCAGCCCCAGCATTTT.

In nucleotides, the CDR3 is TGTGCCAGCACCGGGGACCCAGTACGGGGCTACACCTTC. Translated, it gives CASTGDPVRGYTF. The chain links TRBV6-5 to TRBJ1-2, with D possibly matching TRBD1 (5 bases). V was pared by 7 bases and J by 8 bases, with 17 bases between. The CDR3 totals 13 residues. Germline assignment: CDR1 MNHEY and CDR2 SVGAGI.

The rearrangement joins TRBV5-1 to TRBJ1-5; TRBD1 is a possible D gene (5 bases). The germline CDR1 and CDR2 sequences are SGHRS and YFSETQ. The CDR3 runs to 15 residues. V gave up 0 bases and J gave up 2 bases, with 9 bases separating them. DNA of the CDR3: TGCGCCAGCAGCTTGGAGGGCAGGGGCAATCAGCCCCAGCATTTT. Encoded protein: CASSLEGRGNQPQHF.

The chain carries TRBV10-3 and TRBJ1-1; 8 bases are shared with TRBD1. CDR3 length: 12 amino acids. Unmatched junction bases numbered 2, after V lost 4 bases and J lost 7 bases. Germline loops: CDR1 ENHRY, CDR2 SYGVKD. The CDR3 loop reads CAISGTGGEAFF. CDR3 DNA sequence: TGTGCCATCAGTGGAACAGGGGGTGAAGCTTTCTTT.

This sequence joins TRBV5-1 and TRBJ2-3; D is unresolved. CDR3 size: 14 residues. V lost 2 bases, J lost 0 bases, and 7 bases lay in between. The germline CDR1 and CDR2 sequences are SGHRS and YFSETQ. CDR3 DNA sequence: TGCGCCAGCAGCTTCGACCAGAGCACAGATACGCAGTATTTT. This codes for CASSFDQSTDTQYF. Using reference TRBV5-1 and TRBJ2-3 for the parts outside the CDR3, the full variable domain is KAGVTQTPRYLIKTRGQQVTLSCSPISGHRSVSWYQQTPGQGLQFLFEYFSETQRNKGNFPGRFSGRQFSNSRSEMNVSTLELGDSALYLCASSFDQSTDTQYFGPGTRLTVL.

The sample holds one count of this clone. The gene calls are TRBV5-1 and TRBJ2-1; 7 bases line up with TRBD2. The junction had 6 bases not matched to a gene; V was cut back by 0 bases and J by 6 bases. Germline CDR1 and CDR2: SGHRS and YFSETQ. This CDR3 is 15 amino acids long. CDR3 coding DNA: TGCGCCAGCAGCTTGGAGGGCGGGGGAATCAATGAGCAGTTCTTC. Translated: CASSLEGGGINEQFF. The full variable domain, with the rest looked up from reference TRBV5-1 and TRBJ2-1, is KAGVTQTPRYLIKTRGQQVTLSCSPISGHRSVSWYQQTPGQGLQFLFEYFSETQRNKGNFPGRFSGRQFSNSRSEMNVSTLELGDSALYLCASSLEGGGINEQFFGPGTRLTVL.

CDR3 sequence reads: CASSSTGANGAFF. CDR3 nucleotide sequence: TGTGCCAGCAGCTCGACGGGGGCTAACGGTGCTTTCTTT. This chain connects TRBV5-6 to TRBJ1-1, with TRBD1 as a possible D gene (6 bases). This CDR3 is built from 13 residues. Per germline, CDR1 SGHDT and CDR2 YYEEEE. Trimming left V 3 bases short and J 11 bases short, with 17 bases between.

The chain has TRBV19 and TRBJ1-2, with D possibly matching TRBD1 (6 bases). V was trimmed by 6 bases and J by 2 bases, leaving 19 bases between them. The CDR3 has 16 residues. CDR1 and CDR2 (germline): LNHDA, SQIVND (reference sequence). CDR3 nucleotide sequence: TGTGCCAGTAGCAAGCGAGGTGGACAGACGAACTATGGCTACACCTTC. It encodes CASSKRGGQTNYGYTF.

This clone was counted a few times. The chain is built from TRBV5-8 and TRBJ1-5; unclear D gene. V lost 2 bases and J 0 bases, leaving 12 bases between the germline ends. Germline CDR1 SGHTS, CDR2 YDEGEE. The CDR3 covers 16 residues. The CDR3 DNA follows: TGTGCCAGCAGCTTTGGTGGTGCACATAGCAATCAGCCCCAGCATTTT. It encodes CASSFGGAHSNQPQHF.

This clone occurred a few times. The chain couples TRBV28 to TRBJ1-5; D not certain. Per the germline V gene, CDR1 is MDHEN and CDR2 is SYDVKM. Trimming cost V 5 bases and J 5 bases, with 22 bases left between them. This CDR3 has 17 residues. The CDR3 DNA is TGTGCCAGCAGTCGATACGACGCCCTAGAACGCTATCAGCCCCAGCATTTT. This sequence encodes CASSRYDALERYQPQHF.

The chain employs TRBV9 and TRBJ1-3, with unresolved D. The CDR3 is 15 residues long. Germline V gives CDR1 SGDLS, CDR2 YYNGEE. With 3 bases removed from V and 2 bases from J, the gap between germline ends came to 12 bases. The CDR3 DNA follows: TGTGCCAGCAGCGCTATAACCGGGCCTGGAAACACCATATATTTT. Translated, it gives CASSAITGPGNTIYF.

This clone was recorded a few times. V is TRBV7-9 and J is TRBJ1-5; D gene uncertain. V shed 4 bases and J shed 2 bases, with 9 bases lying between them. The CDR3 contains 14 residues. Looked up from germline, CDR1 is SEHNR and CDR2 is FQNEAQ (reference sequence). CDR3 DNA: TGTGCCAGCAGCTCGGACGGAGGCAATCAGCCCCAGCATTTT. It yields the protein CASSSDGGNQPQHF.

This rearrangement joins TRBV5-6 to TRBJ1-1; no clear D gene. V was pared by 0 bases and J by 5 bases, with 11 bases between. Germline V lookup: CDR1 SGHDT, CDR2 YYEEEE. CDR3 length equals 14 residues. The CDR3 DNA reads TGTGCCAGCAGCTTGGTCCTGGCGTGGACTGAAGCTTTCTTT. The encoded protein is CASSLVLAWTEAFF.

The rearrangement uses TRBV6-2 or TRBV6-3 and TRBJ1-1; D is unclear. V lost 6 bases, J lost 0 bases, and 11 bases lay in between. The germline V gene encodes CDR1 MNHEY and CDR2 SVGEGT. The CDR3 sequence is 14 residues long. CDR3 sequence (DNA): TGTGCCAGCAGCGATGGGTTTGTGAACACTGAAGCTTTCTTT. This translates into CASSDGFVNTEAFF.

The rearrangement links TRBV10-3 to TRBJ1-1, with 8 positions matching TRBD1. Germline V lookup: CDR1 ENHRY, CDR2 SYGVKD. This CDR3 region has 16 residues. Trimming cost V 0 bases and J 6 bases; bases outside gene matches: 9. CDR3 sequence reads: CAISESARTGRPEAFF. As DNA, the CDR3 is TGTGCCATCAGTGAGTCAGCTAGGACAGGGAGGCCTGAAGCTTTCTTT.

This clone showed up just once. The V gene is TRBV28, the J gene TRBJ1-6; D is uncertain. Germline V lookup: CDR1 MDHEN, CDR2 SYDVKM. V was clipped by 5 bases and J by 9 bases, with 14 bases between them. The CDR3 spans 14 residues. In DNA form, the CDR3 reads TGTGCCAGCAGTCTAACAGTCAAGAGTTCACCCCTCCACTTT. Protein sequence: CASSLTVKSSPLHF.

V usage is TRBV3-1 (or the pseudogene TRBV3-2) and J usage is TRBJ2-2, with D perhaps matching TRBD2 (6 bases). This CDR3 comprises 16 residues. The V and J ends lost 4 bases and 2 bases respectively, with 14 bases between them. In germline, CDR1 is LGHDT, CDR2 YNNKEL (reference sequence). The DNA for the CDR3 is TGTGCCAGCAGCCCGCCCGGGAGAACTAACACCGGGGAGCTGTTTTTT. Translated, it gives CASSPPGRTNTGELFF.